The T cell receptor beta chain under discussion was sequenced for a study of cytomegalovirus exposure and HLA in healthy donors. Study findings and constraints: Specificity of three CMV-associated chains for CMV antigens was verified in vitro. Researchers catalogued roughly 150 TCR beta chains as cytomegalovirus-associated. The HLA-A and HLA-B alleles of most subjects were reportedly predicted accurately from TCR beta sequences.

On this clone: Its specificity is not known.

Healthy donors of bone marrow made up the group. In germline, CDR1 is MNHEY, CDR2 SMNVEV (reference sequence). CDR3 size: 14 residues. The J segment lost 7 bases and the V segment lost 5 bases, leaving 0 bases of the junction unmatched. The primer mix had 60 Vbeta and 13 Jbeta primers. Repertoires were generated with immunoSEQ multiplex PCR, while TCRdb's copy carries only in-frame clones and drops some. The repertoire consists of about 97,000 clones, with roughly four fifths occurring once and the leading ten covering about 4.8%. The source of this sequence is a middle-aged man in good health and CMV-seropositive. The V gene is TRBV27, the J gene TRBJ2-1; 15 nucleotides align to TRBD2. The material sequenced was PBMCs. In DNA form, the CDR3 reads TGTGCCAGCAGTGGACTAGCGGGAGGGAATGAGCAGTTCTTC. It yields the protein CASSGLAGGNEQFF.